What follows describes a single TCR beta chain. Its antigen is currently unknown. Germline-derived CDR1 and CDR2 are SGHKS and YYEKEE (reference sequence). The CDR3 sequence is 14 residues long. V lost 1 base to trimming and J lost 4 bases, with 11 bases between them. This entry is derived from a study of cytomegalovirus exposure and HLA in healthy donors. On the study more broadly: An earlier analysis found some 120 million unique TCR beta sequences from around 180 million T cells. A data release that came early held some 84 million unique TCRs from HLA-typed donors.

Both 60 Vbeta primers and 13 Jbeta primers went into the PCR. Profiled with immunoSEQ multiplex PCR; TCRdb holds only in-frame clones, not every one. The table lists under 130,000 clones, about three quarters of them singletons. Broader study findings: CMV serostatus stood as the only immune exposure information on hand.

Sequencing used PBMCs. The receptor was isolated from a male donor in good health and CMV-seronegative. The chain recombines TRBV5-5 with TRBJ1-1; a weak D match, TRBD1 (5 bases). The CDR3 coding sequence is TGTGCCAGCAGCTTGTACGGGGGTCTCACTGAAGCTTTCTTT. The encoded protein is CASSLYGGLTEAFF.